This T cell receptor (beta chain) was identified in a study of identical twins. Study-wide results and caveats: For cord blood, abundant beta clonotypes had fewer insertions, unlike memory repertoires, which showed none.

In TCRdb, the 5' RACE reads were re-called with MiXCR into one record per CDR3 protein. In the table there are under 250,000 distinct CDR3 sequences, 6.5% to 9% of which are singletons. Trimming took 1 base from V and 6 from J, leaving 9 bases between them. The CDR3 totals 13 residues. Germline lookup yields CDR1 SEHNR and CDR2 FQNEAQ (reference sequence). The table lists this clonotype with many counts. The antigen remains unidentified. Separately, the same data were catalogued under a study of yellow fever vaccine responses in identical twins.

This TCR derives from a woman between 18 and 30 years old in good health. The chain has TRBV7-9 and TRBJ1-2; TRBD1 is a possible D gene (5 bases). What was sequenced was CD8+ T cells sorted from blood. The CDR3 DNA reads TGTGCCAGCAGCTTAGGGACAAACAATGGCTACACCTTC. Amino acid sequence: CASSLGTNNGYTF. The variable domain in full, with the rest retrieved from reference TRBV7-9 and TRBJ1-2, is DTGVSQNPRHKITKRGQNVTFRCDPISEHNRLYWYRQTLGQGPEFLTYFQNEAQLEKSRLLSDRFSAERPKGSFSTLEIQRTEQGDSAMYLCASSLGTNNGYTFGSGTRLTVV.